This TCR beta chain was found in a study of vaccination and CD4 T cells after COVID-19 (dated by TCRdb to 2021 to 2024). Concerning the study at large: Six males and four females were included in the convalescent cohort, with two Hispanic individuals, seven Caucasians, two Asians and one multiracial person represented. Participants received two doses of either the Pfizer-BioNTech BNT162b2 vaccine (n=8) or the Moderna mRNA-1273 vaccine (n=2). Post-COVID blood samples from convalescent patients were collected a median of about 110 days after diagnosis, with a range of 35 to 161 days. Post-vaccine blood samples were collected a median of approximately 68 days after the second vaccine dose, ranging from about 12 to 250 days. For stimulating the cultures, overlapping spike peptide pools were used, derived from SARS-CoV-2 as well as from the common cold coronaviruses HCoV-NL63, HCoV-OC43 and HCoV-229E. Control cultures received a CEFX viral epitope pool as the positive control, an HIV-1 Nef peptide pool as the negative control, or no peptide. In about 11 COVID-19 convalescent patients and several infection-naive healthy vaccine recipients, the spike-specific CD4+ TCR repertoire before mRNA vaccination was compared with the repertoire after mRNA vaccination. Memory CD4+ T cell crossreactivity between SARS-CoV-2 and common cold coronavirus spike proteins was assessed at the TCR clonotype level in an earlier paper using these donors.

Regarding this clonotype: It has no known antigen specificity. Per-base qualities were not stored, and no clone one base away is much larger.

Study-level results and caveats: In convalescent patients, nearly all vaccine-specific clones (304 of 307) were found to be mono-reactive for SARS-CoV-2 spike rather than cross-reactive with common cold coronaviruses. Although the median number of SARS-CoV-2-reactive clonotypes went up from 21 after infection to some 40 after vaccination, the increase was not significant. The study included relatively few convalescent patients and did not analyze early timepoints after natural infection. In convalescent patients, a median around 86% of post-vaccine SARS-CoV-2-reactive clones were detected only after vaccination, suggesting vaccine-specific priming.

According to the study, the label for this sample's treatment or condition signals: approximately 9-day PBMC culture with coronavirus spike peptide pools or control peptides (ViraFEST assay). CD4+ T cells from unexposed donors were collected before the COVID-19 pandemic (2011-2018). The ViraFEST assay, used in the study, expanded antigen-specific T cells with peptide pools and then identified the expanded clonotypes through TCR sequencing. Each well held around 1.9 million PBMCs cultured with about 9.8 ug/ml peptide pools in IMDM containing around 5.5% human AB serum and roughly 9.3 IU/ml IL-2. On days 3 and 7, half of the culture medium was replaced with fresh IL-2-containing medium. Once the cells had been in culture for roughly 11 days, the EasySep CD4+ T cell isolation kit was used to isolate CD4+ T cells by negative selection. Unexposed donor CD4+ T cells were tested for reactivity to SARS-CoV-2 S and N and four common cold coronavirus spike pools, as cell number allowed. Ficoll-Paque Plus gradient centrifugation was used to isolate PBMCs from whole blood, and the isolated PBMCs were then either used fresh or cryopreserved at -140C. Triplicate wells were generally used for each culture condition. The leukapheresis product for the unexposed donors was obtained through commercial purchase.

The germline V gene (reference sequence) supplies CDR1 LNHDA and CDR2 SQIVND. The CDR3 goes from the cysteine to the phenylalanine over 17 residues. The read is trimmed to its CDR3 DNA, 51 bases read in frame from base 1. V is reduced by 4 bases and J by 9 bases, leaving a spacing of 22 bases between them. Library generation was performed with PCR. DNA from cultured CD4+ T cells underwent TCR sequencing with the Oncomine TCR Beta short-read assay at the Johns Hopkins FTIC core. The QIAamp micro DNA kit was used to extract genomic DNA from the cultured CD4+ T cells. Oncomine TCR Beta libraries made from cultured CD4+ T cells were pooled using unique dual indexes and sequenced on an Illumina iSeq 100. Per the original workflow: Non-productive sequences were removed, and CDR3s not starting with C, not ending with F or W, or shorter than 7 amino acids were discarded. The MANAFEST web application identified antigen-specific clonotypes by comparing peptide-stimulated wells against reference wells and other culture wells. To be called positive, a clone needed an FDR below 0.05, an odds ratio above 5, and a productive frequency above 0.1% in at least two of three replicate wells. A clonotype counted as cross-reactive if it showed significant expansion both in the SARS-CoV-2 spike wells and in at least one common cold coronavirus spike condition. Levenshtein distances (stringdist) and unrooted phylogenetic trees (ape) in R version 3.6.1 were used to assess CDR3 homology. TCRdb reworked the public reads: Q25 trimming with fastp, MiXCR clone assembly, productive beta chains retained. CDR3 protein sequences are deduplicated, and each keeps its most common genes and DNA. For this entry, the V and J calls and clone size follow TCRdb and not the study's own pipeline. This sample lists about 5,000 distinct CDR3 sequences; more than 50% were detected once. The ten largest clones add up to around 34% of the sample.

The sequence was obtained from a human donor in good health. The specimen sequenced was CD4+ T cells from blood, cultured in vitro. The chain uses TRBV19 and TRBJ1-6, and perhaps TRBD1 as D gene, on 6 matching bases. This receptor has the CDR3 CASSTINTGRMGSPLHF. The DNA reads as follows: TGTGCCAGTAGTACAATCAATACAGGGCGTATGGGTTCACCCCTCCACTTT.